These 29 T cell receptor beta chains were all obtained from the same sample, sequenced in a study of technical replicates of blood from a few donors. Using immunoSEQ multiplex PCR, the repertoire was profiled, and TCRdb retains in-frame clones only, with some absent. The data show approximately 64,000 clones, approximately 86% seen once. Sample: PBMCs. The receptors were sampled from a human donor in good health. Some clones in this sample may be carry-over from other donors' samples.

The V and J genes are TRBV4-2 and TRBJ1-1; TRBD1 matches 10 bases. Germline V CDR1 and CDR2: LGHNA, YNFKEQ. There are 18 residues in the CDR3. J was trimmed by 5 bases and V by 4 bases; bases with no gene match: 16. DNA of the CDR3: TGTGCCAGCAGCCGAAGCCCCGGGACAGGGGAAAGGGGAACTGAAGCTTTCTTT. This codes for CASSRSPGTGERGTEAFF.

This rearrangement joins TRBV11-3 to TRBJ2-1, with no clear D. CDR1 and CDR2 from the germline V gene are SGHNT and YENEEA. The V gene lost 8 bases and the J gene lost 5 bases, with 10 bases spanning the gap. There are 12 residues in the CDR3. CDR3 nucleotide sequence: TGTGCCAGCGGCCCTCAGAACAATGAGCAGTTCTTC. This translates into CASGPQNNEQFF.

The CDR3 sequence is CASSDTAANYGYTF. Here the CDR3 DNA reads TGTGCCAGTAGTGATACAGCTGCTAACTATGGCTACACCTTC. This chain uses TRBV19 with TRBJ1-2; unclear D gene. V gave up 5 bases and J gave up 0 bases, with 10 bases separating them. Germline V gives CDR1 LNHDA, CDR2 SQIVND (reference sequence). The length of the CDR3 is 14 residues.

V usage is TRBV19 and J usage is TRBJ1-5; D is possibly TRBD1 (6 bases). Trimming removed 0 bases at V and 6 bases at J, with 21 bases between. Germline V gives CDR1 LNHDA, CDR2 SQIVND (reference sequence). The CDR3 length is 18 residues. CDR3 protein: CASSIDPPSTGHSQPQHF. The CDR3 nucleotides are TGTGCCAGTAGTATAGATCCCCCCTCGACAGGCCACTCTCAGCCCCAGCATTTT. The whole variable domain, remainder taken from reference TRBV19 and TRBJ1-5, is DGGITQSPKYLFRKEGQNVTLSCEQNLNHDAMYWYRQDPGQGLRLIYYSQIVNDFQKGDIAEGYSVSREKKESFPLTVTSAQKNPTAFYLCASSIDPPSTGHSQPQHFGDGTRLSIL.

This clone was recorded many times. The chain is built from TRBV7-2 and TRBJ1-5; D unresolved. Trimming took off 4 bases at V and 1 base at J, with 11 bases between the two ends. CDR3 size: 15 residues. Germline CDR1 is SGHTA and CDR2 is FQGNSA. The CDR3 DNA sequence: TGTGCCAGCAGCTCGAGCGTGGAAAGCAATCAGCCCCAGCATTTT. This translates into CASSSSVESNQPQHF.

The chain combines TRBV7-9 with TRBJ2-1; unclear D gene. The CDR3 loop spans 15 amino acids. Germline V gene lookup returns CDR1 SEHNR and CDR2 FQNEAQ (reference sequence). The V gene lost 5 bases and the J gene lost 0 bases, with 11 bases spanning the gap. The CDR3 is CASSLRDFSYNEQFF. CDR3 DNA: TGTGCCAGCAGCCTGAGAGATTTCTCCTACAATGAGCAGTTCTTC.

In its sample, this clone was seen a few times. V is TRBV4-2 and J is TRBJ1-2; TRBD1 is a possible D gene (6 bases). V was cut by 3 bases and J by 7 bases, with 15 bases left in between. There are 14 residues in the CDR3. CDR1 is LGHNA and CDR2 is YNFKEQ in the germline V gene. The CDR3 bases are TGTGCCAGCAGCCAGCCGGGACAACGGGTTGGCTACACCTTC. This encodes CASSQPGQRVGYTF.

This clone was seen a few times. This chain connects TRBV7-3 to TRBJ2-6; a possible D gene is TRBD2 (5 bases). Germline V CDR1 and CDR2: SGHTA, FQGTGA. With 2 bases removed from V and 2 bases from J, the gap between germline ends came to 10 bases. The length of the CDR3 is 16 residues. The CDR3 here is CASSLGPGAGANVLTF. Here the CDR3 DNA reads TGTGCCAGCAGCTTAGGCCCCGGGGCTGGGGCCAACGTCCTGACTTTC.

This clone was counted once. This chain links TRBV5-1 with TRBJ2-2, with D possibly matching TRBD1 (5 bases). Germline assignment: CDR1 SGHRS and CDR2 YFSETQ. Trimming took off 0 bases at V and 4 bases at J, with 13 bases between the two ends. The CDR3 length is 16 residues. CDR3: CASSLAGRAGTGELFF. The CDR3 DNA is TGCGCCAGCAGCTTGGCCGGCAGGGCTGGCACCGGGGAGCTGTTTTTT.

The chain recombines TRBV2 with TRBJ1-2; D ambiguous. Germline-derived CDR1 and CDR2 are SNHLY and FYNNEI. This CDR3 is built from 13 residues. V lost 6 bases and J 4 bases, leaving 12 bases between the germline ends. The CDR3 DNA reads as TGTGCCAGCAGGGCAACCTGGCCCTATGGCTACACCTTC. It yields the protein CASRATWPYGYTF.

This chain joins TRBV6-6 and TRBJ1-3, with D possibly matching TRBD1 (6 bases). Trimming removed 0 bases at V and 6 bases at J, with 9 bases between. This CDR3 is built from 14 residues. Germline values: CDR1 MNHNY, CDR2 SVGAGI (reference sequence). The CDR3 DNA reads TGTGCCAGCAGTTACTCACAGGGTATAAACACCATATATTTT. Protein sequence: CASSYSQGINTIYF.

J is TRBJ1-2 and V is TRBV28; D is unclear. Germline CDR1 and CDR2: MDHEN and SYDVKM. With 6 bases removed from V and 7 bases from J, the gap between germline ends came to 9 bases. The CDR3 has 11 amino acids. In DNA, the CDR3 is TGTGCCAGCAGGATTGAGTTTGGCTACACCTTC. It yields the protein CASRIEFGYTF.

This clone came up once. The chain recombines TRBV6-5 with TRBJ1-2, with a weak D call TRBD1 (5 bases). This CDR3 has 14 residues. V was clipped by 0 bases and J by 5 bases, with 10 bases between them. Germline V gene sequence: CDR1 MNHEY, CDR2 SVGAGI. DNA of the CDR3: TGTGCCAGCAGTTACTCAGGGGAAGGGTATGGCTACACCTTC. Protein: CASSYSGEGYGYTF.

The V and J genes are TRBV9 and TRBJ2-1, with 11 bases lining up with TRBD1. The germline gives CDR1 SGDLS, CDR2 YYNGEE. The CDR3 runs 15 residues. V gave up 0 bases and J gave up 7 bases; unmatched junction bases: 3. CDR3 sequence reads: CASSVVGTGGNEQFF. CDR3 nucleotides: TGTGCCAGCAGCGTAGTAGGGACAGGGGGTAATGAGCAGTTCTTC.

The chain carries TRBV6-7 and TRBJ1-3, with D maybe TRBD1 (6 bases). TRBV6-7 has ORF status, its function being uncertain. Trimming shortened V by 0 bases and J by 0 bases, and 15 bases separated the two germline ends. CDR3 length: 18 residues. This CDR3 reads CASSYSKSGQSSGNTIYF. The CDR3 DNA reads TGTGCCAGCAGTTACTCGAAGTCAGGACAGAGCTCTGGAAACACCATATATTTT.

CDR3 loop: CVRSSSRYRDRVFWSPLHF. Here the CDR3 DNA reads TGTGTCAGAAGCTCCTCCCGGTATCGGGACAGGGTTTTTTGGTCACCCCTCCACTTT. The rearrangement joins TRBV7-5 to TRBJ1-6; the D call of TRBD1 is as the table states it, not checked on the DNA. TRBV7-5 is a pseudogene. The CDR3 consists of 19 residues.

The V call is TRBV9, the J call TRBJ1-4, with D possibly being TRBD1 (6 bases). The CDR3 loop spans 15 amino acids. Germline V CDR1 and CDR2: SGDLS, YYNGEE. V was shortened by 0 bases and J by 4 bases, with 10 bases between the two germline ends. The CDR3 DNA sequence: TGTGCCAGCAGCGTAGCGGGACACCATAATGAAAAACTGTTTTTT. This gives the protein CASSVAGHHNEKLFF.

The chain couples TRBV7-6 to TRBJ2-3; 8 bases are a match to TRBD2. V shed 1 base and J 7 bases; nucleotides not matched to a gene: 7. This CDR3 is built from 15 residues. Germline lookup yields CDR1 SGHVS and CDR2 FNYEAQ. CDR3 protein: CASSLVISGDNTQYF. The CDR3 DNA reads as TGTGCCAGCAGCTTAGTGATTAGCGGGGACAATACGCAGTATTTT.

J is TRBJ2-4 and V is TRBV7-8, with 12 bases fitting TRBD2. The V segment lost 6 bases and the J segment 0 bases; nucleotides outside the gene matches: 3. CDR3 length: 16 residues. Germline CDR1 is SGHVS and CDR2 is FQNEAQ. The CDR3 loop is CASSSSGGVAKNIQYF. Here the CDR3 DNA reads TGTGCCAGCAGTTCTAGCGGGGGGGTAGCCAAAAACATTCAGTACTTC.

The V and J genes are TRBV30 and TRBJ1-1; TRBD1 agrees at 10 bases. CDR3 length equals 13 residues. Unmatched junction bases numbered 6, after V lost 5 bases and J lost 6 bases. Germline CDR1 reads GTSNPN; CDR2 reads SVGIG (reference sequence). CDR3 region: CAWQEGQGAEAFF. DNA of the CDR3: TGTGCCTGGCAAGAAGGACAGGGGGCTGAAGCTTTCTTT.

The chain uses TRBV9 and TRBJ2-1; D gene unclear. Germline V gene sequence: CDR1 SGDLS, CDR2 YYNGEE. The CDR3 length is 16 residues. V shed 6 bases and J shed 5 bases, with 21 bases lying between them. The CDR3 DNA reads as TGTGCCAGCATTAAACCCCTCATCTGCTACCACAATGAGCAGTTCTTC. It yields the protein CASIKPLICYHNEQFF.

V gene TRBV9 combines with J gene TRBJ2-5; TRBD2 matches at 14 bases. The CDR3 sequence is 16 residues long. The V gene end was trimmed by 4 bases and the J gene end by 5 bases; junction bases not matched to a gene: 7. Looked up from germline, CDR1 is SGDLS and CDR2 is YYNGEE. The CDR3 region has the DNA TGTGCCAGCAGCCTTGGGACTAGCGGGAGTAGCGAGACCCAGTACTTC. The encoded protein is CASSLGTSGSSETQYF.

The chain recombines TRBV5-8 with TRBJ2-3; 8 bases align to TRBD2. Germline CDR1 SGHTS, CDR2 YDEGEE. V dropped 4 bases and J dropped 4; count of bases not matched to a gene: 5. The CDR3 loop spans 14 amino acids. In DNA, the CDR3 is TGTGCCAGCAGCCGCCGGGAGGGGGCAGATACGCAGTATTTT. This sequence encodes CASSRREGADTQYF.

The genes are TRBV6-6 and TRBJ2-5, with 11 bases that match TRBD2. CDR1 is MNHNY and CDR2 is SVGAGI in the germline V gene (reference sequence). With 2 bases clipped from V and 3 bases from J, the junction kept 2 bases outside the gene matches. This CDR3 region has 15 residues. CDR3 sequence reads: CASSYMTSGEETQYF. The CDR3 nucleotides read TGTGCCAGCAGTTACATGACTAGCGGGGAAGAGACCCAGTACTTC.

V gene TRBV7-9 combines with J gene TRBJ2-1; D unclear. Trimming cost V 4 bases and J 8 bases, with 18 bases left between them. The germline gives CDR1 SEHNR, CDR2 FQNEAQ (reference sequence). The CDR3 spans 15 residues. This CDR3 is CASSSLTLLPDEQFF. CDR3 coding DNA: TGTGCCAGCAGCTCATTGACTCTCCTCCCGGATGAGCAGTTCTTC.

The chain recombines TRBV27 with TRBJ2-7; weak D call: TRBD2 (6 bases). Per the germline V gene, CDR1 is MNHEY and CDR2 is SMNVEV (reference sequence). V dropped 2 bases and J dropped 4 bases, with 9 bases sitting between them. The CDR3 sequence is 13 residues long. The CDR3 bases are TGTGCCAGCAGTTTAGGGGGGAGTTACGAGCAGTACTTC. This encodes CASSLGGSYEQYF.

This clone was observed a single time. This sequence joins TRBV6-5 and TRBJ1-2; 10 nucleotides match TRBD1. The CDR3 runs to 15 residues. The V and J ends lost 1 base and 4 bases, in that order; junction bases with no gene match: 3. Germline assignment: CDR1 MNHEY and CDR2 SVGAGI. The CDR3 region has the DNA TGTGCCAGCAGTTACTGGGGACAGGGGAGCTATGGCTACACCTTC. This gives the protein CASSYWGQGSYGYTF.

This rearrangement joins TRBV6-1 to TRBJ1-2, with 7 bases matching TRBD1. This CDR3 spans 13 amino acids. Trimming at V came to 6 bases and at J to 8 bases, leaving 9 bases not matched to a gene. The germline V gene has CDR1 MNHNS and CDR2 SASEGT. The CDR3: CASRQTGNSGYTF. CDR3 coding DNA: TGTGCCAGCAGACAGACAGGGAATTCGGGCTACACCTTC.

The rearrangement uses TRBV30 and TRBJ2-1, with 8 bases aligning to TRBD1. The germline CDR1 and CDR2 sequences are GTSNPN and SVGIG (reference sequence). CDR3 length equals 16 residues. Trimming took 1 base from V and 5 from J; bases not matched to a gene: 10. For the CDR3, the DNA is TGTGCCTGGAGTGGGGACAGGTCGGGGCTCCACAATGAGCAGTTCTTC. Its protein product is CAWSGDRSGLHNEQFF. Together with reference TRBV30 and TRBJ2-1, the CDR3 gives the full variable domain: SQTIHQWPATLVQPVGSPLSLECTVEGTSNPNLYWYRQAAGRGLQLLFYSVGIGQISSEVPQNLSASRPQDRQFILSSKKLLLSDSGFYLCAWSGDRSGLHNEQFFGPGTRLTVL.